A single sample gave rise to the 11 T cell receptor beta chains below, sequenced in a study of long-term antiretroviral therapy in people with HIV. The libraries were made with immunoSEQ v3.0 at survey level. Assay used: immunoSEQ multiplex PCR; TCRdb lists only in-frame clones, some missing. This sample has around 16,000 clones, with 85% to 90% found just once. Sequencing used unsorted PBMCs, obtained 0.7 years before starting antiretroviral therapy. These receptors were obtained from a man aged 45-60 years with HIV.

The gene calls are TRBV4-3 and TRBJ1-6, with D perhaps TRBD1 (6 bases). The CDR3 loop spans 15 amino acids. Germline loops: CDR1 LGHNA, CDR2 YSLEER. Trimming cost V 4 bases and J 10 bases, with 17 bases left between them. CDR3 protein: CASSRDTGLKSPLHF. The DNA of the CDR3 is TGCGCCAGCAGCCGCGACACAGGGTTGAAATCACCCCTCCACTTT.

The chain carries TRBV5-1 and TRBJ2-2; D is unresolved. Germline V gene lookup returns CDR1 SGHRS and CDR2 YFSETQ. The CDR3 loop spans 15 amino acids. Between the trimmed V and J ends, which lost 5 bases and 0 bases, there was a span of 11 bases. The CDR3 DNA reads as TGCGCCAGCAGAATGGGTGCCTCGAACACCGGGGAGCTGTTTTTT. Translating it yields CASRMGASNTGELFF. The variable domain in full, with the rest retrieved from reference TRBV5-1 and TRBJ2-2, is KAGVTQTPRYLIKTRGQQVTLSCSPISGHRSVSWYQQTPGQGLQFLFEYFSETQRNKGNFPGRFSGRQFSNSRSEMNVSTLELGDSALYLCASRMGASNTGELFFGEGSRLTVL.

This clone was detected only a few times. The V and J genes are TRBV7-9 and TRBJ1-2; unclear D gene. The CDR3 is 13 amino acids. Germline CDR1 and CDR2: SEHNR and FQNEAQ (reference sequence). The germline V and J ends were trimmed by 2 bases and 5 bases, with 9 bases remaining between them. The CDR3 nucleotides read TGTGCCAGCAGCTTAACTACGGAGTATGGCTACACCTTC. Encoded protein: CASSLTTEYGYTF.

The rearrangement links TRBV4-3 to TRBJ2-5, with 12 bases lining up with TRBD1. The CDR3 extends over 19 amino acids. V was pared by 0 bases and J by 5 bases, with 13 bases of the junction left unmatched. Germline V lookup: CDR1 LGHNA, CDR2 YSLEER. The CDR3 spells CASSQEPPRDRGRLETQYF. The CDR3 bases are TGCGCCAGCAGCCAAGAACCCCCTCGGGACAGGGGGCGCTTGGAGACCCAGTACTTC.

V usage is TRBV9 and J usage is TRBJ2-7; TRBD1 is a possible D gene (5 bases). Between the trimmed V and J ends, which lost 3 bases and 2 bases, there was a span of 9 bases. Germline V gives CDR1 SGDLS, CDR2 YYNGEE. This CDR3 region has 13 residues. CDR3 DNA: TGTGCCAGCAGCGCGGACACAGCCTACGAGCAGTACTTC. Its translation: CASSADTAYEQYF.

This clone occurred once. The chain is built from TRBV5-6 and TRBJ1-1, with D unclear. Per germline, CDR1 SGHDT and CDR2 YYEEEE. The CDR3 length is 15 residues. The V end was cut by 0 bases, the J end by 5 bases, with 14 bases between. The CDR3 nucleotides read TGTGCCAGCAGCTTGGAGCCGGGGTCAAGGACTGAAGCTTTCTTT. Translating it yields CASSLEPGSRTEAFF.

The chain employs TRBV28 and TRBJ1-5, with unresolved D. Germline V gene sequence: CDR1 MDHEN, CDR2 SYDVKM. V was trimmed by 1 base and J by 0 bases, leaving 10 bases between them. This CDR3 spans 16 amino acids. The CDR3: CASSLYGRISNQPQHF. Written as DNA, the CDR3 is TGTGCCAGCAGTTTATATGGGAGAATTAGCAATCAGCCCCAGCATTTT.

The chain combines TRBV19 with TRBJ2-7; D gene uncertain. The CDR3 totals 13 residues. Per the germline V gene, CDR1 is LNHDA and CDR2 is SQIVND (reference sequence). The V end was cut by 9 bases, the J end by 0 bases, with 12 bases between. The CDR3 DNA is TGTGCCAGCAATCGTAAAGGCTCCTACGAGCAGTACTTC. As protein: CASNRKGSYEQYF.

The chain links TRBV19 to TRBJ2-7; weak D call: TRBD1 (6 bases). The V end was cut by 6 bases, the J end by 3 bases, with 15 bases between. Germline CDR1 LNHDA, CDR2 SQIVND (reference sequence). The CDR3 extends over 14 amino acids. CDR3 region: CASRPQAQGYEQYF. The CDR3 DNA sequence: TGTGCCAGTAGACCTCAGGCACAGGGCTACGAGCAGTACTTC.

The V gene is TRBV18, the J gene TRBJ1-5; 8 nucleotides line up with TRBD1. This CDR3 spans 18 amino acids. The V and J ends lost 4 bases and 0 bases, in that order; junction bases with no gene match: 11. Germline V CDR1 and CDR2: KGHSH, LQKENI. The chain's CDR3 is CASSRQGALAYSNQPQHF. Written as DNA, the CDR3 is TGTGCCAGCTCACGTCAGGGGGCGCTTGCCTATAGCAATCAGCCCCAGCATTTT.

The chain has TRBV5-6 and TRBJ1-5; TRBD1 matches at 9 bases. This CDR3 is built from 17 residues. With V trimmed by 4 bases and J by 1 base, 9 bases remained unmatched. From germline, CDR1 is SGHDT and CDR2 YYEEEE. The CDR3 DNA is TGTGCCAGCAGCACGGACAGGGGCATTAGGAGCAATCAGCCCCAGCATTTT. It translates to CASSTDRGIRSNQPQHF.